This T cell receptor beta chain appears in the sequencing data of a study of blood T cell repertoires in COVID-19. In the study overall: The origin of the acute and convalescent COVID-19 samples was the United States, Italy and Spain. The cDNA or gDNA used as material had been derived from T cells, B-cell-depleted T cells, or PBMCs.

The CDR3 has 15 amino acids. Trimming shortened V by 3 bases and J by 0 bases, and 11 bases separated the two germline ends. Germline CDR1 MRHNA, CDR2 SNTAGT. Produced via immunoSEQ multiplex PCR; TCRdb's table is partial and in-frame only. The table records a few hundred thousand clones, around four fifths of them present only once. This chain links TRBV6-4 with TRBJ1-2, with D hard to call. The sample comprised peripheral blood. The sequence came from a woman aged 45-60 years with active or convalescent COVID-19. The CDR3 region is CASSEGRPPNYGYTF. The CDR3 DNA reads as TGTGCCAGCAGTGAGGGGAGGCCTCCTAACTATGGCTACACCTTC.